A single sample is the source of the 32 T cell receptor beta chains below, sequenced in a study of OX40 agonist ivuxolimab in advanced cancers. This table comes from immunoSEQ multiplex PCR, and its TCRdb copy is limited to in-frame clones, with some not included. The sample lists some 16,000 clones, roughly 77% occurring once. Sequencing used CD4+ or CD8+ T cells sorted from blood, obtained in a trial of the OX40 agonist ivuxolimab. The receptors come from an adult with an advanced solid tumor such as melanoma, head and neck, liver or kidney cancer.

The chain joins TRBV28 to TRBJ2-5; no clear D gene. Trimming took 7 bases from V and 0 from J, leaving 12 bases between them. Germline CDR1 is MDHEN and CDR2 is SYDVKM. This CDR3 region has 14 residues. The CDR3 region has the DNA TGTGCCAGCAACCCACTGACGGACCAAGAGACCCAGTACTTC. The encoded protein is CASNPLTDQETQYF.

This clone occurred a few times. The chain links TRBV7-3 to TRBJ2-7; possible D gene TRBD2, 7 bases. Trimming pared 5 bases from V and 5 bases from J, leaving 16 bases between. CDR1 and CDR2 from the germline V gene are SGHTA and FQGTGA. This CDR3 contains 14 residues. The CDR3 sequence is CASSPYGGQDEQYF. The CDR3 nucleotides are TGTGCCAGCAGCCCTTACGGGGGGCAGGACGAGCAGTACTTC.

This chain joins TRBV5-4 and TRBJ2-7, with 7 nucleotides matching TRBD2. CDR3 length equals 14 residues. CDR1 is SGHNT and CDR2 is YYREEE in the germline V gene (reference sequence). Trimming took 0 bases from V and 4 from J; bases not matched to a gene: 4. The CDR3 DNA follows: TGTGCCAGCAGCTTGGCTCTAGCGGATTACGAGCAGTACTTC. Protein: CASSLALADYEQYF.

The rearrangement uses TRBV11-2 and TRBJ2-1; 11 nucleotides line up with TRBD2. Germline assignment: CDR1 SGHAT and CDR2 FQNNGV. V lost 5 bases, J lost 8 bases, and 8 bases stayed unmatched. This CDR3 has 15 residues. DNA of the CDR3: TGTGCCAGCAGCGCCACTAGCGGGAGTCGGTATGAGCAGTTCTTC. Residues: CASSATSGSRYEQFF.

CDR3 amino acids: CASSELGENYEQYF. The CDR3 nucleotides read TGTGCCAGCAGTGAATTAGGGGAAAACTACGAGCAGTACTTC. The chain links TRBV25-1 to TRBJ2-7; TRBD1 might be the D (5 bases). Germline V CDR1 and CDR2: MGHDK, SYGVNS. Trimming left V 1 base short and J 3 bases short, with 10 bases between. The CDR3 sequence is 14 residues long.

This clone is judged medium-sized (0.01 to 0.1%). The chain carries TRBV28 and TRBJ1-2, with D uncertain. CDR3 length equals 15 residues. Germline lookup yields CDR1 MDHEN and CDR2 SYDVKM. V was trimmed by 5 bases and J by 0 bases, leaving 13 bases between them. The CDR3 DNA reads as TGTGCCAGCAGTAGACCTGAGGGTACTAACTATGGCTACACCTTC. Protein sequence: CASSRPEGTNYGYTF.

This clone has just one count. The genes are TRBV11-2 and TRBJ2-3, with 10 bases that match TRBD2. V lost 5 bases and J lost 0; bases outside the gene matches: 8. Per germline, CDR1 SGHAT and CDR2 FQNNGV. This CDR3 is 17 amino acids long. The CDR3 region is CASSKAGTSASTDTQYF. The CDR3 nucleotides read TGTGCCAGCAGCAAAGCCGGGACTAGCGCCAGCACAGATACGCAGTATTTT.

The chain is built from TRBV28 and TRBJ2-7; either TRBD1 or TRBD2 may supply D (5 bases each). CDR3 length: 15 residues. CDR1 and CDR2 from the germline V gene are MDHEN and SYDVKM. V was shortened by 6 bases and J by 3 bases, with 18 bases between the two germline ends. CDR3 bases: TGTGCCAGCAGCACTTACCGTCAGGGAGTCTACGAGCAGTACTTC. Translation: CASSTYRQGVYEQYF.

CDR3 bases: TGTGCCAGCAGTTACTCCCCGCGGGGGAGCTCCTACGAGCAGTACTTC. It specifies CASSYSPRGSSYEQYF. The chain has TRBV6-6 and TRBJ2-7, with TRBD2 matching 7 bases. Losses at the gene ends were 0 bases for V and 0 bases for J; bases not matched to a gene: 5. Germline V lookup: CDR1 MNHNY, CDR2 SVGAGI (reference sequence). The CDR3 runs 16 residues.

The V call is TRBV7-2, the J call TRBJ2-1, with D possibly being TRBD2 (5 bases). The V gene's germline CDR1 is SGHTA and CDR2 FQGNSA. The CDR3 consists of 13 residues. V lost 8 bases and J lost 6, with 14 bases in between. CDR3 residues: CASADLEGNEQFF. For the CDR3, the DNA is TGTGCCAGCGCGGACTTAGAGGGCAATGAGCAGTTCTTC.

This chain joins TRBV28 and TRBJ1-6; possible D gene TRBD1, 5 bases. The germline V gene encodes CDR1 MDHEN and CDR2 SYDVKM. V lost 5 bases and J 6 bases, leaving 11 bases between the germline ends. The CDR3 length is 14 residues. The CDR3 region is CASSLQGFNSPLHF. CDR3 bases: TGTGCCAGCAGTCTCCAGGGCTTTAATTCACCCCTCCACTTT. The complete variable domain, with remaining parts taken from reference TRBV28 and TRBJ1-6, reads DVKVTQSSRYLVKRTGEKVFLECVQDMDHENMFWYRQDPGLGLRLIYFSYDVKMKEKGDIPEGYSVSREKKERFSLILESASTNQTSMYLCASSLQGFNSPLHFGNGTRLTVT.

The V call is TRBV7-9, the J call TRBJ1-3, with D maybe TRBD1 (5 bases). In germline, CDR1 is SEHNR, CDR2 FQNEAQ (reference sequence). V was shortened by 1 base and J by 2 bases, with 12 bases between the two germline ends. CDR3 length equals 16 residues. CDR3 residues: CASSLEQGRAGNTIYF. In nucleotides, the CDR3 is TGTGCCAGCAGCTTAGAGCAGGGTAGGGCTGGAAACACCATATATTTT.

V gene TRBV27 combines with J gene TRBJ2-1; unclear D gene. The germline V gene encodes CDR1 MNHEY and CDR2 SMNVEV (reference sequence). This CDR3 region has 12 residues. V was pared by 6 bases and J by 5 bases, with 8 bases between. The CDR3 region has the DNA TGTGCCAGCAGGGACCTTGACAATGAGCAGTTCTTC. Translation: CASRDLDNEQFF.

This chain links TRBV7-3 with TRBJ2-1, with D perhaps TRBD1 (5 bases). Germline assignment: CDR1 SGHTA and CDR2 FQGTGA. There are 13 residues in the CDR3. With 2 bases removed from V and 10 bases from J, the gap between germline ends came to 12 bases. The CDR3 loop reads CASSLLLPGEQFF. The CDR3 DNA follows: TGTGCCAGCAGCTTACTTCTCCCAGGGGAGCAGTTCTTC.

V usage is TRBV7-3 and J usage is TRBJ2-2; no reliable D call. The CDR3 spans 16 residues. V gave up 1 base and J gave up 8 bases, with 17 bases separating them. The germline CDR1 and CDR2 sequences are SGHTA and FQGTGA. CDR3 DNA: TGTGCCAGCAGCTTAAGGGCCCAGTTGGTCCCGGGGGAGCTGTTTTTT. It yields the protein CASSLRAQLVPGELFF.

The rearrangement joins TRBV14 to TRBJ1-1; 10 bases are a match to TRBD1. The V and J ends lost 0 bases and 6 bases, in that order; junction bases with no gene match: 1. The CDR3 loop spans 14 amino acids. The germline CDR1 and CDR2 sequences are SGHDN and FVKESK. CDR3 region: CASSQDGTGAEAFF. The CDR3 DNA is TGTGCCAGCAGCCAAGACGGGACAGGGGCTGAAGCTTTCTTT.

This clone was seen just once. The chain couples TRBV27 to TRBJ2-1; TRBD2 might be the D (6 bases). V was clipped by 7 bases and J by 0 bases, with 10 bases between them. The CDR3 has 14 residues. Germline V gives CDR1 MNHEY, CDR2 SMNVEV (reference sequence). The CDR3 region is CASTGDLSYNEQFF. CDR3 coding DNA: TGTGCCAGCACGGGGGACCTCTCCTACAATGAGCAGTTCTTC.

This clone was seen only once. The chain is built from TRBV2 and TRBJ2-7, with 7 bases aligning to TRBD1. Trimming at V came to 6 bases and at J to 2 bases, leaving 4 bases not matched to a gene. Per the germline V gene, CDR1 is SNHLY and CDR2 is FYNNEI. CDR3 length: 13 residues. CDR3 bases: TGTGCCAGCAGGGCCGGGACAGCCTACGAGCAGTACTTC. This translates into CASRAGTAYEQYF.

This clone was counted a few times. The rearrangement joins TRBV28 to TRBJ2-5; D possibly uses TRBD1 or TRBD2 (5 bases each). V was clipped by 5 bases and J by 4 bases, with 14 bases between them. The CDR3 extends over 14 amino acids. Germline-derived CDR1 and CDR2 are MDHEN and SYDVKM. CDR3 sequence: CASSLLGDGETQYF. CDR3 DNA sequence: TGTGCCAGCAGTCTACTGGGGGATGGAGAGACCCAGTACTTC.

The sample holds a few counts of this clone. The J gene is TRBJ2-2, the V gene TRBV11-3; 13 nucleotides align to TRBD2. This CDR3 has 16 amino acids. CDR1 and CDR2 (germline): SGHNT, YENEEA. V lost 5 bases and J lost 4; bases outside the gene matches: 4. CDR3 bases: TGTGCCAGCAGCCCCGGACTAGCGGGGGCCACCGGGGAGCTGTTTTTT. Protein sequence: CASSPGLAGATGELFF.

This clone appeared many times. The gene calls are TRBV28 and TRBJ2-7, with TRBD1 identical over 9 bases. The CDR3 is made up of 17 amino acids. J gave up 7 bases and V 3 bases, and 16 bases lay outside the gene matches. In germline, CDR1 is MDHEN, CDR2 SYDVKM. CDR3 sequence: CASSLELTGTGIDEQYF. The DNA for the CDR3 is TGTGCCAGCAGTTTGGAGCTCACCGGGACAGGGATTGATGAGCAGTACTTC.

The V call is TRBV30, the J call TRBJ2-7; 8 bases are a match to TRBD1. V lost 4 bases and J lost 3; bases outside the gene matches: 5. CDR1 GTSNPN and CDR2 SVGIG come from the germline V gene (reference sequence). The CDR3 is made up of 13 amino acids. CDR3 DNA sequence: TGTGCCTGGAAGGGACAGGACTACTACGAGCAGTACTTC. As protein: CAWKGQDYYEQYF.

This clone appeared a single time. This rearrangement joins TRBV4-1 to TRBJ2-4; the D gene could be TRBD1 or TRBD2 (5 bases each). The germline gives CDR1 MGHRA, CDR2 YSYEKL. Trimming left V 0 bases short and J 8 bases short, with 17 bases between. The CDR3 runs to 16 residues. CDR3 protein: CASSQDPGVGRDIQYF. As DNA, the CDR3 is TGCGCCAGCAGCCAAGACCCCGGGGTGGGGCGGGACATTCAGTACTTC.

This clone was detected only once. This sequence joins TRBV5-1 and TRBJ2-1; maybe TRBD2 (6 bases). The CDR3 length is 16 residues. Germline CDR1 reads SGHRS; CDR2 reads YFSETQ. V was clipped by 4 bases and J by 10 bases, with 24 bases between them. The CDR3 reads CASSVGTYEKQGEQFF. The CDR3 bases are TGCGCCAGCAGCGTAGGGACTTATGAGAAACAAGGGGAGCAGTTCTTC.

The chain recombines TRBV5-1 with TRBJ2-7; tentative D call: TRBD1 (6 bases). The CDR3 loop spans 14 amino acids. With 4 bases removed from V and 2 bases from J, the gap between germline ends came to 13 bases. Germline V CDR1 and CDR2: SGHRS, YFSETQ. The CDR3 DNA sequence: TGCGCCAGCAGCATCGATACAGGGCCCTACGAGCAGTACTTC. Protein sequence: CASSIDTGPYEQYF.

J is TRBJ2-7 and V is TRBV1; the D call in the table, TRBD2, was not verified against the DNA. TRBV1 is an annotated pseudogene. The CDR3 totals 20 residues. CDR3 protein: CTSSQDAVRSGRQDYYEQYF. The CDR3 DNA is TGCACCAGCAGCCAGGATGCCGTTAGGAGCGGGAGGCAGGACTACTACGAGCAGTACTTC.

This sequence joins TRBV28 and TRBJ1-2; TRBD1 might be the D (5 bases). The CDR3 is made up of 15 amino acids. In germline, CDR1 is MDHEN, CDR2 SYDVKM. V lost 4 bases to trimming and J lost 3 bases, with 15 bases between them. The CDR3 DNA is TGTGCCAGCAGTTCTCACCCGGGGGGTGACTATGGCTACACCTTC. It codes for CASSSHPGGDYGYTF.

This clone is deemed medium-sized. The V and J genes are TRBV9 and TRBJ2-1; D gene unclear. This CDR3 is 15 amino acids long. Trimming cost V 1 base and J 6 bases, with 14 bases left between them. CDR1 is SGDLS, CDR2 YYNGEE, per germline. CDR3 in DNA: TGTGCCAGCAGCGTAATTGGACCGGCTAGCAATGAGCAGTTCTTC. Its translation is CASSVIGPASNEQFF.

This rearrangement joins TRBV5-5 to TRBJ1-1; D is undetermined. This CDR3 has 13 residues. Germline V gives CDR1 SGHKS, CDR2 YYEKEE (reference sequence). Trimming left V 2 bases short and J 1 base short, with 6 bases between. CDR3 protein: CASSFSQNTEAFF. The CDR3 DNA reads TGTGCCAGCAGCTTCAGTCAGAACACTGAAGCTTTCTTT.

V gene TRBV2 combines with J gene TRBJ1-2, with TRBD1 as a possible D gene (5 bases). Germline V gene data show CDR1 as SNHLY and CDR2 as FYNNEI. The CDR3 is 16 residues long. Trimming shortened V by 5 bases and J by 4 bases, and 20 bases separated the two germline ends. CDR3 sequence (DNA): TGTGCCAGCAGTCTTGGGGCAGGAGGTATACTCTATGGCTACACCTTC. Protein product: CASSLGAGGILYGYTF.

This chain joins TRBV4-3 and TRBJ1-4; TRBD1 might be the D (6 bases). V shed 1 base and J shed 2 bases, with 8 bases lying between them. CDR1 and CDR2 (germline): LGHNA, YSLEER. This CDR3 region has 15 residues. CDR3: CASSQGTDTNEKLFF. The CDR3 DNA reads as TGCGCCAGCAGCCAAGGGACAGACACTAATGAAAAACTGTTTTTT.

The V gene is TRBV5-5, the J gene TRBJ1-1; D is uncertain. Looked up from germline, CDR1 is SGHKS and CDR2 is YYEKEE (reference sequence). V was cut by 4 bases and J by 3 bases, with 13 bases left in between. This CDR3 is 14 amino acids long. The CDR3 reads CASSPHRGYTEAFF. DNA for the CDR3: TGTGCCAGCAGCCCACACAGAGGTTACACTGAAGCTTTCTTT.